Below, one T cell receptor beta chain is given with its context. The source of the sample is a study of blood T cell repertoires in COVID-19. The table came from immunoSEQ multiplex PCR; TCRdb's copy has only in-frame clones and leaves some out. Of some 320,000 clones in the sample, about 89% were seen once. Germline V gene lookup returns CDR1 LGHNA and CDR2 YSLEER. Germline trimming cut 3 bases from V and 4 bases from J; bases unmatched to any gene: 4. This CDR3 is 15 amino acids long. This clonotype was sampled from a woman in her 30s who had recovered from COVID-19. Sequences were obtained from PBMCs or T cells enriched from blood (not recorded which). This chain links TRBV4-3 with TRBJ2-3; 10 bases are shared with TRBD2. CDR3 coding DNA: TGCGCCAGCAGCCACAGCGGGGGGGCATCAGATACGCAGTATTTT. This encodes CASSHSGGASDTQYF.